A selection of T cell receptor beta chains follows, all from one sample in a study of low-dose radiotherapy and immunotherapy resistance in tumors. TCRdb analysed the reads with MiXCR anew, one entry per CDR3 protein. The sample consists of approximately 52,000 distinct CDR3 sequences, roughly 31% of them appearing once. The sample was PBMCs, taken after low-dose radiotherapy plus immunotherapy. The receptor set was obtained from a male donor with rectosigmoid adenocarcinoma. Both conserved end residues are trimmed from each CDR3.

v_gene	j_gene	CDR3aa
TRBV6-2/TRBV6-3	TRBJ2-7	ASQPPGVTYEQY
TRBV24-1	TRBJ1-5	ATSDRYNQPQH
TRBV20-1	TRBJ2-1	SARDLAGGNDEQF
TRBV4-2	TRBJ2-7	ASSQEQGQGAYEQY
TRBV20-1	TRBJ2-1	SASRGGGYNEQF
TRBV9	TRBJ2-7	ASSVQAGTYEQY
TRBV6-2/TRBV6-3	TRBJ2-5	ASSSPSRPQETQY
TRBV19	TRBJ2-1	ASSQLAPSYNEQF
TRBV6-6	TRBJ1-1	ASSYFASAMNTEAF
TRBV7-8	TRBJ2-3	ASSLVAVTDTQY
TRBV6-2/TRBV6-3	TRBJ1-5	ASSPYGEGNQPQH
TRBV12-3/TRBV12-4	TRBJ2-1	ASSFRQGGWNEQF
TRBV20-1	TRBJ2-3	SARVPLLSTDTQY
TRBV4-1	TRBJ2-2	ASSHYRGTGELF
TRBV6-2/TRBV6-3	TRBJ1-2	ASSYQPWTGTYGYT
TRBV12-3/TRBV12-4	TRBJ1-1	ASSPPGSNTEAF
TRBV2	TRBJ1-2	ASRASRGYT
TRBV5-4	TRBJ2-5	ASSMDRKETQY
TRBV20-1	TRBJ2-1	SATSRGARQF
TRBV6-2/TRBV6-3	TRBJ1-1	ASSLSPIPNTEAF